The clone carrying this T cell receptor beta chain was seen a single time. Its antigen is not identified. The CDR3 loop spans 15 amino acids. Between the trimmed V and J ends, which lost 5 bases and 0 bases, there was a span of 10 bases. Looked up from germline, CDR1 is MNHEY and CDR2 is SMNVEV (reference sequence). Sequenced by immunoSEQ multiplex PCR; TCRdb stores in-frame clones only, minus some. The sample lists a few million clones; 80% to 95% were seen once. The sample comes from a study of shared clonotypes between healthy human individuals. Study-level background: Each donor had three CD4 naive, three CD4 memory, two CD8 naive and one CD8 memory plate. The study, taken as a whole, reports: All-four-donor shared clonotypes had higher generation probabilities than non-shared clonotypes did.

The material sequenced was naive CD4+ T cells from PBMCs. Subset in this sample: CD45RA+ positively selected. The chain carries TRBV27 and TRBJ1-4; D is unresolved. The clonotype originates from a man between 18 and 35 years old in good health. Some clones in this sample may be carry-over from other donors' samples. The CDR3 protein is CASSPPGATNEKLFF. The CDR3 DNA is TGTGCCAGCAGTCCCCCGGGCGCAACTAATGAAAAACTGTTTTTT.